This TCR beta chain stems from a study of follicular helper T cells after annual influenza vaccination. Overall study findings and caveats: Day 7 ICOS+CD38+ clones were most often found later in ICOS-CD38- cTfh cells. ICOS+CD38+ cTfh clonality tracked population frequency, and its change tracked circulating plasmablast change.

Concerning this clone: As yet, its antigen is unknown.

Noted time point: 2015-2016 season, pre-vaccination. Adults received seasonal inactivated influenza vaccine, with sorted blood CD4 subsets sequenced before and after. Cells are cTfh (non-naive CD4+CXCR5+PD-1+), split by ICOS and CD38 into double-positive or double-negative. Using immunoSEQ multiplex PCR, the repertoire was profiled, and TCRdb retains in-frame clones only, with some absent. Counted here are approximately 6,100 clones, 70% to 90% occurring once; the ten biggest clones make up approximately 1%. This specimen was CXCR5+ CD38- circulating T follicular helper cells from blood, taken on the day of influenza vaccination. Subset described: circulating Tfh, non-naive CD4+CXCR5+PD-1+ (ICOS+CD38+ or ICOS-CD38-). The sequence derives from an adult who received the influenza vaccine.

The CDR3 DNA sequence: TGTGCCAGCAGTGCGTCTGGGACTTACGAGGGCTACACCTTC. Amino acids: CASSASGTYEGYTF. The genes are TRBV6-1 and TRBJ1-2, with a tentative D call TRBD1 (5 bases). Trimming took 4 bases from V and 8 from J, leaving 17 bases between them. The CDR3 is 14 amino acids. The germline V gene encodes CDR1 MNHNS and CDR2 SASEGT.